This T cell receptor beta chain was identified in a study of cytomegalovirus exposure and HLA in healthy donors. V was pared by 2 bases and J by 8 bases, with 14 bases between. CDR3 length: 14 amino acids. The V gene's germline CDR1 is SGHRS and CDR2 YFSETQ. General observations from the study: In a later analysis, HLA-associated TCR beta chains were more clonally expanded than equally common others. Previous analysis showed most TCR beta V segments were productive about 90% or about 30% of the time. Exclusion applied to some V segments, including TRBV6-2 and TRBV6-3, as they were indistinguishable.

This clone has just one count. Its antigen remains unknown. PCR amplification relied on 60 Vbeta primers (plus 13 Jbeta primers). TCRdb keeps only in-frame clones here, not all; method: immunoSEQ multiplex PCR. Among fewer than 250,000 clones listed, about four fifths were seen once. This receptor was taken from a man in his thirties or forties in good health and CMV-seronegative. The chain joins TRBV5-1 to TRBJ2-1, with D perhaps matching TRBD1 (6 bases). The specimen was PBMCs. In nucleotides, the CDR3 is TGCGCCAGCAGCTTTACAGGGCAGGGCGATGAGCAGTTCTTC. Encoded protein: CASSFTGQGDEQFF.